This entry is about one T cell receptor (beta chain). Its specificity is not known. The CDR3 extends over 14 amino acids. J gave up 4 bases and V 5 bases, and 6 bases lay outside the gene matches. Germline CDR1 SEHNR, CDR2 FQNEAQ (reference sequence). This entry belongs to a study of cytomegalovirus exposure and HLA in healthy donors. The PCR employed 60 Vbeta primers together with 13 Jbeta primers. The authors' processing: Roughly 12 million of some 80 million unique TCR beta chains were shared, per a later count. TCRdb's copy holds only in-frame clones and misses some; the assay was immunoSEQ multiplex PCR. V, J and clone size were drawn from that table, and D and trimming were deduced from the DNA. The sample includes approximately 150,000 clones, over 75% seen only once; the top ten take 4.3%. The study's findings and limits: The study had only CMV serostatus as immune exposure information. Analysis performed later found 16,951 TCR beta sequences associated with HLA alleles at 0.05 false discovery rate.

Input material: PBMCs. This clonotype was obtained from a man aged 35 to 55 in good health and CMV-seronegative. This chain connects TRBV7-9 to TRBJ2-3; 7 bases are a match to TRBD2. The CDR3: CASSDRLAADTQYF. DNA of the CDR3: TGTGCCAGCAGCGACAGACTAGCAGCAGATACGCAGTATTTT.